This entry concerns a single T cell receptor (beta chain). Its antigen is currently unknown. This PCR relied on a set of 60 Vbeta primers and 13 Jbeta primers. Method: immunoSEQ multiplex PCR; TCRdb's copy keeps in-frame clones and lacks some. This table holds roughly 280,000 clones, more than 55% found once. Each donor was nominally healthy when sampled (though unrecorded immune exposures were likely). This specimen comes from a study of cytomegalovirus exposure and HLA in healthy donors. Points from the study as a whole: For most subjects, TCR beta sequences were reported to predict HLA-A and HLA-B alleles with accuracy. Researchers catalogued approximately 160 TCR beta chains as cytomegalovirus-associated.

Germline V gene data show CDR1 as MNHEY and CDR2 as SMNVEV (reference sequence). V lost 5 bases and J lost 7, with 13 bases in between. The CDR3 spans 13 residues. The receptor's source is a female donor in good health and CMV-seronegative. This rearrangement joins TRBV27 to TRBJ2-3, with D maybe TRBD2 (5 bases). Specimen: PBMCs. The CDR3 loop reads CASSPRSENTQYF. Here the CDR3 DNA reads TGTGCCAGCAGTCCACGTAGCGAGAATACGCAGTATTTT.